This T cell receptor beta chain was recovered during a study of cytomegalovirus exposure and HLA in healthy donors. At the level of the study: A preliminary data release comprised roughly 80 million unique TCRs obtained from HLA-typed donors.

Study-level results: What a later analysis showed was that several of the most significant clusters appeared linked to common viral pathogens.

Worth noting for this clone: The target antigen is unknown.

Vbeta (60) and Jbeta (13) primers were used in the PCR. Assay used: immunoSEQ multiplex PCR; TCRdb lists only in-frame clones, some missing. The table records over 95,000 clones, about 80% of them present only once. The CDR3 is 17 residues long. V lost 3 bases and J 8 bases, leaving 26 bases between the germline ends. In germline, CDR1 is SGHRS, CDR2 YFSETQ. Sequencing input: PBMCs. The source of this sequence is a female donor in good health and CMV-seronegative. This chain uses TRBV5-1 with TRBJ1-1; unclear D gene. The CDR3 sequence is CASSYRGLVGRRTEAFF. The CDR3 DNA sequence: TGCGCCAGCAGCTACCGGGGTCTCGTCGGCAGGAGGACCGAAGCTTTCTTT.